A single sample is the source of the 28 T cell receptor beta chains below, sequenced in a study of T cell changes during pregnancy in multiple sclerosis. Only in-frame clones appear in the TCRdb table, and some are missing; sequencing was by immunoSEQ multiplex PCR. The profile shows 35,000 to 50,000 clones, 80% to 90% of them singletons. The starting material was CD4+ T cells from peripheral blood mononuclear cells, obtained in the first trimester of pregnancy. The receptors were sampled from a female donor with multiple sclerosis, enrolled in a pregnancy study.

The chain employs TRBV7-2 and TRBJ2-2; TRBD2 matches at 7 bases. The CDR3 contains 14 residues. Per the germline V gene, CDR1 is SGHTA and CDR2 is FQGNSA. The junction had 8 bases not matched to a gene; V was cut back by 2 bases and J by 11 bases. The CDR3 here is CASSLTSAPLELFF. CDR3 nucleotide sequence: TGTGCCAGCAGCTTAACTAGCGCCCCGCTCGAGCTGTTTTTT.

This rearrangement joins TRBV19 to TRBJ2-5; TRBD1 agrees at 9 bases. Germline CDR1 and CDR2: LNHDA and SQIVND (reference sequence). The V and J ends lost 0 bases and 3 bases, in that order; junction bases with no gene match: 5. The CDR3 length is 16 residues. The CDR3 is CASSIDIGTGKETQYF. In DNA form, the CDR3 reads TGTGCCAGTAGTATAGATATCGGGACAGGGAAAGAGACCCAGTACTTC.

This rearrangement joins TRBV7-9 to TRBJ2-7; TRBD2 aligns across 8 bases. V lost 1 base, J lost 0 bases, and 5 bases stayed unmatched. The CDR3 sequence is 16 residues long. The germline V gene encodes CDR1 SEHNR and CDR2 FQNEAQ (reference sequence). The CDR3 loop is CASSLVSGASSYEQYF. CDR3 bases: TGTGCCAGCAGCTTAGTTAGCGGGGCAAGCTCCTACGAGCAGTACTTC.

The CDR3 DNA reads TGTGCCAGCAGCTCTACAGTTAACACTGAAGCTTTCTTT. Residues: CASSSTVNTEAFF. The chain joins TRBV11-2 to TRBJ1-1; no clear D gene. Germline CDR1 SGHAT, CDR2 FQNNGV. The CDR3 is 13 residues long. V dropped 4 bases and J dropped 2 bases, with 8 bases sitting between them.

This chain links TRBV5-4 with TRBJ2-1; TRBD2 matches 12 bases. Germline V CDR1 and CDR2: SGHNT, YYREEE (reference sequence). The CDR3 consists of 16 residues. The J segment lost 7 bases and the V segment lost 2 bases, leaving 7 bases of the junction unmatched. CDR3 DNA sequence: TGTGCCAGCAGCTTCCCGGGACTAGCGGGCGGTAATGAGCAGTTCTTC. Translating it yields CASSFPGLAGGNEQFF.

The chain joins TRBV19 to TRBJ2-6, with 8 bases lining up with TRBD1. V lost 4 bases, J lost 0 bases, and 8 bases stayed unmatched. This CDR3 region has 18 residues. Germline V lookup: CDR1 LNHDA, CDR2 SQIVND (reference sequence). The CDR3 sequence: CASSTFGTGISGANVLTF. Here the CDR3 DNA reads TGTGCCAGTAGTACTTTCGGGACAGGTATCTCTGGGGCCAACGTCCTGACTTTC.

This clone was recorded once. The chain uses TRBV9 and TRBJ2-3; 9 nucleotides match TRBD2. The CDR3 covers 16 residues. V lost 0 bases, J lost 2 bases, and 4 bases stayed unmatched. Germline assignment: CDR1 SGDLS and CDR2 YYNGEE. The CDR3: CASSVGASGITDTQYF. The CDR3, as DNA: TGTGCCAGCAGCGTAGGGGCTAGCGGGATCACAGATACGCAGTATTTT.

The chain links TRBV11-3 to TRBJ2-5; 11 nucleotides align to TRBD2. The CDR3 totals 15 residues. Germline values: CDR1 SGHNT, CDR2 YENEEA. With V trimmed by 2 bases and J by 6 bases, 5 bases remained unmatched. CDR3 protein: CASSLTSGRSQTQYF. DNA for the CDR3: TGTGCCAGCAGCTTAACTAGCGGGAGAAGTCAGACCCAGTACTTC.

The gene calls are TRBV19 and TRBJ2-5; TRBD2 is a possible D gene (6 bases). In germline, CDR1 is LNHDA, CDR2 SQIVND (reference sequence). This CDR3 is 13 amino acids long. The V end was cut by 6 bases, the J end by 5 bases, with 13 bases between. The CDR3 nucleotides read TGTGCCAGTAGCCCTACTAGCTCGGAGACCCAGTACTTC. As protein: CASSPTSSETQYF.

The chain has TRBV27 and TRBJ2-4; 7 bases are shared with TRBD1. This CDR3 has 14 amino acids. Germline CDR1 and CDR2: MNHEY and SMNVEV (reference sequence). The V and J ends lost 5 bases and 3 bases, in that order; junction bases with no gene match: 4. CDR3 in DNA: TGTGCCAGCAGTAAGACAGGGTTCAAAAACATTCAGTACTTC. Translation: CASSKTGFKNIQYF.

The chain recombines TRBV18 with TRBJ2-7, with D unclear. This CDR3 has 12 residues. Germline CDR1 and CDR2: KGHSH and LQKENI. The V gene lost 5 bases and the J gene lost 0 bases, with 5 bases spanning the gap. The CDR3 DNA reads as TGTGCCAGCTCAACAGACTCCTACGAGCAGTACTTC. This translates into CASSTDSYEQYF.

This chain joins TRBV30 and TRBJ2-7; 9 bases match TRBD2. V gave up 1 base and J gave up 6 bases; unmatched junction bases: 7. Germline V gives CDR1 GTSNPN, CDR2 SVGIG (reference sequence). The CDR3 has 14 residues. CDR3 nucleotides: TGTGCCTGGAGTGGGTTAGCGGGAGAAAGCGAGCAGTACTTC. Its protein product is CAWSGLAGESEQYF.

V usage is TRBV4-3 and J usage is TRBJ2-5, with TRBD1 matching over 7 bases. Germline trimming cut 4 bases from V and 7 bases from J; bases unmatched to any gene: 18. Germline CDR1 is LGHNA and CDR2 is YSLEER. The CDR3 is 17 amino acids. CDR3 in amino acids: CASSLGRIGGGYTTQYF. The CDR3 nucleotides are TGCGCCAGCAGCCTGGGCCGCATAGGGGGCGGTTATACGACCCAGTACTTC.

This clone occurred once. This CDR3 is CASSIRRAGGNEQFF. In DNA, the CDR3 is TGTGCCAGTAGTATAAGGAGGGCCGGGGGCAATGAGCAGTTCTTC. The chain has TRBV19 and TRBJ2-1; D may be TRBD2 (6 bases). Germline V gene sequence: CDR1 LNHDA, CDR2 SQIVND (reference sequence). The V gene lost 2 bases and the J gene lost 6 bases, with 14 bases spanning the gap. This CDR3 is built from 15 residues.

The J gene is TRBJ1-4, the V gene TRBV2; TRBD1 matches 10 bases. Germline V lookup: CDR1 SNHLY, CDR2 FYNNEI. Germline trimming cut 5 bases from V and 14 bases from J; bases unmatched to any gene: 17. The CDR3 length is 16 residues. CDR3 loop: CASSSSSGTGADRLFF. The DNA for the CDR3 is TGTGCCAGCAGTTCTAGTTCCGGGACAGGGGCCGACAGGCTGTTTTTT.

The CDR3 bases are TGTGCCAGCAGCCGACCGGGACAGGACTACGAGCAGTACTTC. Translating it yields CASSRPGQDYEQYF. The V call is TRBV5-4, the J call TRBJ2-7; 8 positions agree with TRBD1. The CDR3 loop spans 14 amino acids. The junction had 6 bases not matched to a gene; V was cut back by 4 bases and J by 3 bases. CDR1 is SGHNT, CDR2 YYREEE, per germline (reference sequence).

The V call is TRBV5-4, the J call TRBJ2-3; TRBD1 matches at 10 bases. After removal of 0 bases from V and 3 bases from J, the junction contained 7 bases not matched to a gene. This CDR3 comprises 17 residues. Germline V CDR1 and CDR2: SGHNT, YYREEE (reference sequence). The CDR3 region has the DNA TGTGCCAGCAGCTTGGCCCCTGGACAGGGGGGTACAGATACGCAGTATTTT. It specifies CASSLAPGQGGTDTQYF.

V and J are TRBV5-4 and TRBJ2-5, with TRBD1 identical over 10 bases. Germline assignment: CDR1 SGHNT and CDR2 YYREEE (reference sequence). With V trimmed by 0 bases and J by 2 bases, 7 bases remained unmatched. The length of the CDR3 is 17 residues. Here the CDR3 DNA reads TGTGCCAGCAGCTTGGTGCCCGGGGGACAGGGGCAAGAGACCCAGTACTTC. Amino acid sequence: CASSLVPGGQGQETQYF.

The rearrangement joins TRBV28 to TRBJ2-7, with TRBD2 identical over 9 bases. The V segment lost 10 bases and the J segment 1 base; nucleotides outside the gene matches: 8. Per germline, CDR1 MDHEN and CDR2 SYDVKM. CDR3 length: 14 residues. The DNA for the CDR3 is TGTGCCATCCAATCTAGCGGGACTTCCTACGAGCAGTACTTC. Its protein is CAIQSSGTSYEQYF.

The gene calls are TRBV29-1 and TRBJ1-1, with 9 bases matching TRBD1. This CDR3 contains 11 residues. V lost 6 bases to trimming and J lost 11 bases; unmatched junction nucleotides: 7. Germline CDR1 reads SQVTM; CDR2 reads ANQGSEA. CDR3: CSVGTGIGAFF. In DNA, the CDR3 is TGCAGCGTCGGGACAGGGATTGGGGCTTTCTTT.

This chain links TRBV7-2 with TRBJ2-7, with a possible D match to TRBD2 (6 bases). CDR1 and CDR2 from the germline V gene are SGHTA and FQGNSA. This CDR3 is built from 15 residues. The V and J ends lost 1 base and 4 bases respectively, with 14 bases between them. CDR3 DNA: TGTGCCAGCAGCTTAGATCGGGGGAAGGCATACGAGCAGTACTTC. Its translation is CASSLDRGKAYEQYF. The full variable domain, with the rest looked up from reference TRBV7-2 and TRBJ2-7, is GAGVSQSPSNKVTEKGKDVELRCDPISGHTALYWYRQSLGQGLEFLIYFQGNSAPDKSGLPSDRFSAERTGGSVSTLTIQRTQQEDSAVYLCASSLDRGKAYEQYFGPGTRLTVT.

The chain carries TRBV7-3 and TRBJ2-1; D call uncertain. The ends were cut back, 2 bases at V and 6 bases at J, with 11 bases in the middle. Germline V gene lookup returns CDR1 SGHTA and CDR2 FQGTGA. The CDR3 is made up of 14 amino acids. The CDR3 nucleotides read TGTGCCAGCAGCTTAGGGCAGATCCCCAATGAGCAGTTCTTC. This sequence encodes CASSLGQIPNEQFF. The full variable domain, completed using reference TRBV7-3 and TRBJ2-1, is GAGVSQTPSNKVTEKGKYVELRCDPISGHTALYWYRQSLGQGPEFLIYFQGTGAADDSGLPNDRFFAVRPEGSVSTLKIQRTERGDSAVYLCASSLGQIPNEQFFGPGTRLTVL.

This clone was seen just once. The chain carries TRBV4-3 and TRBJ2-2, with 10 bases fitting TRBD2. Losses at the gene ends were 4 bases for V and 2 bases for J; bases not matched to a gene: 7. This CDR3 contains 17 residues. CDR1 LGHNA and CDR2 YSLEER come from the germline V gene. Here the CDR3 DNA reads TGCGCCAGCAGCCGGGTAGCGGGAGGACTAAACACCGGGGAGCTGTTTTTT. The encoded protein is CASSRVAGGLNTGELFF.

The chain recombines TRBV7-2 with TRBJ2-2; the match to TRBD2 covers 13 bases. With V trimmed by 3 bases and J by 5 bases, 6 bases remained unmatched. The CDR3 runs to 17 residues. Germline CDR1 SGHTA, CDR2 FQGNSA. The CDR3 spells CASSFRTSGSLTGELFF. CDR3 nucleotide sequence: TGTGCCAGCAGCTTCAGGACTAGCGGGAGTTTAACCGGGGAGCTGTTTTTT.

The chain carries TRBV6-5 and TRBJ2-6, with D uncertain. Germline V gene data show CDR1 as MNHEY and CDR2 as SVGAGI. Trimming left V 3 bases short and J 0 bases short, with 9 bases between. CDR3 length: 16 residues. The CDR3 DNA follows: TGTGCCAGCAGTTATGATACTCCCTCTGGGGCCAACGTCCTGACTTTC. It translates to CASSYDTPSGANVLTF.

CDR3 protein: CASSYSRRNEQFF. CDR3 nucleotides: TGTGCCAGCAGTTACTCGAGGAGAAATGAGCAGTTCTTC. The gene calls are TRBV6-5 and TRBJ2-1; D remains ambiguous. The CDR3 has 13 residues. CDR1 and CDR2 from the germline V gene are MNHEY and SVGAGI. V shed 0 bases and J shed 7 bases, with 7 bases lying between them.

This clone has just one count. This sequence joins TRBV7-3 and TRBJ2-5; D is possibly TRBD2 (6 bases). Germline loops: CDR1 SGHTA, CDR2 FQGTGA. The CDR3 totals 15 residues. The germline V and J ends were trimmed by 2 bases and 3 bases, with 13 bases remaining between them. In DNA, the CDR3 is TGTGCCAGCAGCTTAGTCGGGACTTACAAAGAGACCCAGTACTTC. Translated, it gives CASSLVGTYKETQYF.

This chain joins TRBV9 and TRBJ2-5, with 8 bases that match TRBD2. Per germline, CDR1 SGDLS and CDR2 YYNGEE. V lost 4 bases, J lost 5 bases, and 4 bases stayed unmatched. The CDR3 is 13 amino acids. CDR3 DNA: TGTGCCAGCAGCTCGGGACTAGTGGAGACCCAGTACTTC. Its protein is CASSSGLVETQYF.